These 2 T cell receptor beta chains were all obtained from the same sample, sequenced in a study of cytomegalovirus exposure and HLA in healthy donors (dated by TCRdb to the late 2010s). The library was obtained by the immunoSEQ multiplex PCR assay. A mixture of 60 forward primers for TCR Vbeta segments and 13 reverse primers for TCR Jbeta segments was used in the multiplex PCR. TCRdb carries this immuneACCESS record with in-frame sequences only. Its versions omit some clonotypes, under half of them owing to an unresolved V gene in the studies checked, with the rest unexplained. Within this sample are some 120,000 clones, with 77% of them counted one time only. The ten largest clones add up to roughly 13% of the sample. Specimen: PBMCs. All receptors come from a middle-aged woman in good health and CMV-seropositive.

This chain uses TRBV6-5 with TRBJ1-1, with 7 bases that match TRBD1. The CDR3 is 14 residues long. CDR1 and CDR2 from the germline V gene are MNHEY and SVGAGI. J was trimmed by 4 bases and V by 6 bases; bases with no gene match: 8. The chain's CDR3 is CASRETGSSTEAFF. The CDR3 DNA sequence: TGTGCCAGCAGAGAGACAGGGTCGAGCACTGAAGCTTTCTTT.

DNA of the CDR3: TGTGCCAGTAGCGGGAGGGCCCCTAGCTCCTACAATGAGCAGTTCTTC. Protein: CASSGRAPSSYNEQFF. The J gene is TRBJ2-1, the V gene TRBV7-3; 11 nucleotides match TRBD2. There are 16 residues in the CDR3. Trimming cost V 9 bases and J 0 bases; bases outside gene matches: 7. The germline gives CDR1 SGHTA, CDR2 FQGTGA.